One sample yielded the 3 T cell receptor beta chains listed below, sequenced in a study of blood T cells in healthy people across ages. Next came a second PCR, run for about 7 to 12 cycles, which used a sample-barcoded 5' primer along with a J-beta primer mix. MiXCR, run by TCRdb on the 5' RACE reads, gives a single entry per CDR3 protein. The table shows about 570,000 distinct CDR3 sequences, with about 26% occurring only once. Input material: blood. The receptors were sampled from a woman aged 70 to 79 in good health.

This clonotype was counted between two and nine times. The genes are TRBV6-5 and TRBJ2-5, with D maybe TRBD2 (5 bases). The DNA end is a closer match to TRBJ2-1, so the J assignment may be wrong. The germline gives CDR1 MNHEY, CDR2 SVGAGI. This CDR3 spans 14 amino acids. The CDR3 loop reads CASSYSLAQDEQFF. CDR3 DNA sequence: TGTGCCAGCAGTTACTCCCTAGCCCAGGATGAGCAGTTCTTC.

The table lists this clonotype with a few counts. V gene TRBV6-1 combines with J gene TRBJ1-4, with D unclear. The CDR3 consists of 17 residues. From germline, CDR1 is MNHNS and CDR2 SASEGT. V gave up 5 bases and J gave up 3 bases, with 19 bases separating them. The CDR3 coding sequence is TGTGCCAGCAGTCTGAGGGCAGTAACCGTCTCTAATGAAAAACTGTTTTTT. Translating gives CASSLRAVTVSNEKLFF.

The chain is built from TRBV20-1 and TRBJ2-5, with 9 nucleotides matching TRBD1. The J call is in doubt because the DNA end fits TRBJ2-7 better. This CDR3 contains 14 residues. CDR1 DFQATT and CDR2 SNEGSKA come from the germline V gene (reference sequence). The CDR3 sequence is CSAGQGQGIGEQYF. CDR3 DNA sequence: TGCAGTGCTGGACAGGGACAGGGAATAGGCGAGCAGTACTTC.